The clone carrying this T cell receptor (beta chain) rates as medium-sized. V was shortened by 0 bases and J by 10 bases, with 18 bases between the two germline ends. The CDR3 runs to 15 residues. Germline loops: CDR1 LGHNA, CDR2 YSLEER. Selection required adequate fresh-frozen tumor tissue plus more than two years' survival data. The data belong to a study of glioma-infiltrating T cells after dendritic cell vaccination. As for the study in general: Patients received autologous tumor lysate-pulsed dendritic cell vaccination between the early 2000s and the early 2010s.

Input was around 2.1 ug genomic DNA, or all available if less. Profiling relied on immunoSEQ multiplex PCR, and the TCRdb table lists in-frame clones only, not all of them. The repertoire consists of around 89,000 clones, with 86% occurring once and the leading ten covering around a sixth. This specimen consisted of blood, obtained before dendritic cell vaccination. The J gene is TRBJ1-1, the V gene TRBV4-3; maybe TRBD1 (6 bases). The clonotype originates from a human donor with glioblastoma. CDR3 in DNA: TGCGCCAGCAGCCAAGAGTTTGGGGGCAAGGTGGTAGCTTTCTTT. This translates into CASSQEFGGKVVAFF.